The present T cell receptor beta chain was sequenced within a study of blood T cells in healthy people across ages. Germline lookup yields CDR1 SGHTA and CDR2 FQGTGA. CDR3 length: 15 residues. Germline trimming cut 5 bases from V and 6 bases from J; bases unmatched to any gene: 9. With a J-beta primer mix and a sample-barcoded 5' primer, a second PCR ran about 7 to 12 cycles. TCRdb re-analysed the 5' RACE reads in MiXCR, keeping a single row per CDR3 protein. The data contain 350,000 to 450,000 distinct CDR3 sequences, 45% to 60% of them seen just once; the ten biggest clones take up 45% to 55%. Study-wide findings and caveats: A roughly linear age-dependent decrease characterized TCR beta diversity per million T cells. There were more naive CD4+ cells and higher diversity in long-lived donors than in aged donors. Higher naive T cell percentage went strongly together with higher TCR beta diversity. Investigators viewed diversity estimates from one million T cells as underestimates, the study reported.

In regard to this clonotype: Its specificity is unknown.

Sequencing used blood. The chain combines TRBV7-3 with TRBJ2-1; 8 bases map to TRBD2. This TCR was recovered from a man aged 60 to 69 in good health. CDR3 bases: TGTGCCAGCAGCCCGAGGACTAGCAGGGGCAATGAGCAGTTCTTC. Translated: CASSPRTSRGNEQFF.